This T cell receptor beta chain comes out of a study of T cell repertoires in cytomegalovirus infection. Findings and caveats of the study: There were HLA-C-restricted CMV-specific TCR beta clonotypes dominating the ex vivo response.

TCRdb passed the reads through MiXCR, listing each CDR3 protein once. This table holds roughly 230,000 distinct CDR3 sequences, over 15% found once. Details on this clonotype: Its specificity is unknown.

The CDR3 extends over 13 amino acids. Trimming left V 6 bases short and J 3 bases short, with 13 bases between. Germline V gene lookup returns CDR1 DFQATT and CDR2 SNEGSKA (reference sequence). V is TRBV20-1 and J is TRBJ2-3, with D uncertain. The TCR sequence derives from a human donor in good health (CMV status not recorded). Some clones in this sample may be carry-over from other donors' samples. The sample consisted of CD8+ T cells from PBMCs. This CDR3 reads CSAQRSGTDTQYF. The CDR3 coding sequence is TGCAGTGCCCAACGGTCCGGGACAGATACGCAGTATTTT.